The 27 T cell receptor beta chains given below trace back to one sample, sequenced in a study of blood T cell repertoires in COVID-19. Produced via immunoSEQ multiplex PCR; TCRdb's table is partial and in-frame only. The data show some 190,000 clones, around 76% seen once. Sequenced: peripheral blood. Every receptor here comes from a woman between 45 and 60 years old with active or convalescent COVID-19.

The sample holds one count of this clone. V gene TRBV12-5 combines with J gene TRBJ1-1, with a tentative D call TRBD1 (6 bases). V lost 4 bases to trimming and J lost 1 base, with 22 bases between them. This CDR3 is built from 18 residues. Germline CDR1 and CDR2: LGHNT and FRNRAP. The CDR3, as DNA: TGTGCTAGTGGTTCGAGAAACCGGGGCCCAGGGGCGAACACTGAAGCTTTCTTT. Translation gives CASGSRNRGPGANTEAFF.

The rearrangement links TRBV6-5 to TRBJ1-1; D remains ambiguous. CDR3 length equals 13 residues. The germline CDR1 and CDR2 sequences are MNHEY and SVGAGI. Deletions cut 2 bases from V and 11 bases from J, with 15 bases between. The CDR3 region has the DNA TGTGCCAGCAGTTACGGGAGGAACGGTGAGGCTTTCTTT. Protein sequence: CASSYGRNGEAFF.

This chain connects TRBV28 to TRBJ1-5; 11 nucleotides agree with TRBD1. This CDR3 comprises 15 residues. V lost 7 bases and J lost 6; bases outside the gene matches: 8. Germline CDR1 and CDR2: MDHEN and SYDVKM. The CDR3 is CASTGQGAFVQPQHF. As DNA, the CDR3 is TGTGCCAGCACCGGACAGGGGGCCTTTGTTCAGCCCCAGCATTTT.

The J gene is TRBJ2-3, the V gene TRBV2; 12 bases are shared with TRBD1. This CDR3 region has 17 residues. V gave up 6 bases and J gave up 4 bases; unmatched junction bases: 11. The germline CDR1 and CDR2 sequences are SNHLY and FYNNEI. In nucleotides, the CDR3 is TGTGCCAGCAGCGCCGGGACAGGGGGCTCAGGGGCAGATACGCAGTATTTT. Its translation is CASSAGTGGSGADTQYF.

This clone was counted once. The gene calls are TRBV29-1 and TRBJ1-2; possible D gene TRBD1, 6 bases. The V gene's germline CDR1 is SQVTM and CDR2 ANQGSEA. V was clipped by 4 bases and J by 2 bases, with 14 bases between them. The CDR3 is made up of 14 amino acids. The CDR3 sequence: CSVVWQGLNYGYTF. In nucleotides, the CDR3 is TGCAGCGTTGTGTGGCAGGGGTTGAACTATGGCTACACCTTC.

The table lists this clone with a few counts. The chain carries TRBV18 and TRBJ1-3, with D possibly being TRBD1 (5 bases). The CDR3 runs to 13 residues. Germline values: CDR1 KGHSH, CDR2 LQKENI. V was cut by 4 bases and J by 13 bases, with 17 bases left in between. The CDR3 bases are TGTGCCAGCTCACTAACAGGACCTCCCGAAATATATTTT. Translation: CASSLTGPPEIYF.

The rearrangement uses TRBV25-1 and TRBJ2-2, with a weak D call TRBD2 (5 bases). V dropped 1 base and J dropped 3 bases, with 15 bases sitting between them. Germline V gene lookup returns CDR1 MGHDK and CDR2 SYGVNS. The CDR3 has 17 amino acids. The CDR3: CASSEFIRADYTGELFF. CDR3 nucleotide sequence: TGTGCCAGCAGTGAATTTATAAGGGCGGACTACACCGGGGAGCTGTTTTTT.

This rearrangement joins TRBV7-2 to TRBJ1-1, with D unclear. From germline, CDR1 is SGHTA and CDR2 FQGNSA. Deletions cut 2 bases from V and 7 bases from J, with 14 bases between. The CDR3 contains 14 residues. The CDR3 region is CASSLSTRRGEAFF. The CDR3 coding sequence is TGTGCCAGCAGCTTATCTACTCGCCGGGGTGAAGCTTTCTTT.

This chain uses TRBV10-3 with TRBJ1-1; tentatively, D is TRBD1 (6 bases). Germline CDR1 reads ENHRY; CDR2 reads SYGVKD. This CDR3 comprises 16 residues. V was cut by 8 bases and J by 4 bases, with 23 bases left in between. Written as DNA, the CDR3 is TGTGCCATCGGGGCCGGAGGGGGGGGCGCTTTCACTGAAGCTTTCTTT. Translation gives CAIGAGGGGAFTEAFF.

This chain joins TRBV13 and TRBJ2-1; TRBD2 aligns across 7 bases. The germline gives CDR1 PRHDT, CDR2 FYEKMQ (reference sequence). V was clipped by 8 bases and J by 3 bases; unmatched bases: 7. This CDR3 spans 14 amino acids. The CDR3 nucleotides read TGTGCCAGCCGCTCGGCGGGGGACTACAATGAGCAGTTCTTC. This translates into CASRSAGDYNEQFF.

The chain couples TRBV9 to TRBJ1-2, with 8 bases aligning to TRBD1. Unmatched junction bases numbered 2, after V lost 4 bases and J lost 6 bases. CDR1 and CDR2 from the germline V gene are SGDLS and YYNGEE. CDR3 length: 12 residues. The CDR3 loop reads CASSLTGDGYTF. DNA of the CDR3: TGTGCCAGCAGCTTGACAGGGGATGGCTACACCTTC.

This chain connects TRBV7-9 to TRBJ1-1; the D gene is possibly TRBD1 (6 bases). Germline V gene data show CDR1 as SEHNR and CDR2 as FQNEAQ (reference sequence). V shed 3 bases and J shed 5 bases, with 7 bases lying between them. This CDR3 is 12 amino acids long. The CDR3 spells CASSFQGTEAFF. The CDR3 nucleotides are TGTGCCAGCAGCTTTCAGGGGACTGAAGCTTTCTTT.

This chain connects TRBV28 to TRBJ2-3; D is perhaps TRBD2 (5 bases). Germline V gene sequence: CDR1 MDHEN, CDR2 SYDVKM. This CDR3 has 11 amino acids. V lost 8 bases, J lost 4 bases, and 7 bases lay in between. The CDR3 nucleotides read TGTGCCAGCGAGGAGGCAGATACGCAGTATTTT. It specifies CASEEADTQYF.

V gene TRBV2 combines with J gene TRBJ1-2; TRBD1 agrees at 8 bases. Germline CDR1 reads SNHLY; CDR2 reads FYNNEI. The CDR3 consists of 14 residues. After removal of 4 bases from V and 6 bases from J, the junction contained 7 bases not matched to a gene. As DNA, the CDR3 is TGTGCCAGCAGTGTGGGCAGGGGGCAGGATGGCTACACCTTC. Protein sequence: CASSVGRGQDGYTF.

This clone was seen a few times. The chain joins TRBV12-3 or TRBV12-4 to TRBJ1-6, with a tentative D call TRBD1 (5 bases). The CDR3 extends over 12 amino acids. Deletions cut 8 bases from V and 15 bases from J, with 17 bases between. The CDR3 reads CASQLSSQGLHF. DNA for the CDR3: TGTGCCAGCCAGTTAAGTAGTCAGGGCCTCCACTTT.

This chain connects TRBV6-6 to TRBJ1-2; D is unresolved. Germline V lookup: CDR1 MNHNY, CDR2 SVGAGI (reference sequence). The germline V and J ends were trimmed by 2 bases and 4 bases, with 11 bases remaining between them. The CDR3 length is 14 residues. As DNA, the CDR3 is TGTGCCAGCAGTTACGACGGGATGGGCTATGGCTACACCTTC. Its protein product is CASSYDGMGYGYTF.

V usage is TRBV3-1 (or the pseudogene TRBV3-2) and J usage is TRBJ1-1; D perhaps matches TRBD1 (5 bases). The CDR3 has 11 amino acids. V was pared by 8 bases and J by 8 bases, with 12 bases between. The germline CDR1 and CDR2 sequences are LGHDT and YNNKEL (reference sequence). The CDR3 region has the DNA TGTGCCAGCGCGGAGGGGTACGAAGCTTTCTTT. This codes for CASAEGYEAFF.

In its sample, this clone was seen once. This chain connects TRBV30 to TRBJ2-1; TRBD1 matches 7 bases. This CDR3 comprises 16 residues. V lost 4 bases and J lost 7; bases outside the gene matches: 16. Germline CDR1 GTSNPN, CDR2 SVGIG (reference sequence). The CDR3 protein is CAWTRRTDRAGNEQFF. For the CDR3, the DNA is TGTGCCTGGACTCGGAGAACTGACAGGGCCGGGAATGAGCAGTTCTTC.

The J gene is TRBJ2-3, the V gene TRBV19; 16 bases line up with TRBD2. The CDR3 covers 18 residues. V trimming: 0 bases; J trimming: 6 bases; junction bases outside the gene matches: 6. CDR1 and CDR2 (germline): LNHDA, SQIVND (reference sequence). In DNA, the CDR3 is TGTGCCAGTAGTATAGATGGGACTAGCGGGAGGGCCTCCGATACGCAGTATTTT. This sequence encodes CASSIDGTSGRASDTQYF.

V gene TRBV6-2 or TRBV6-3 combines with J gene TRBJ2-7; D remains ambiguous. V was shortened by 4 bases and J by 7 bases, with 11 bases between the two germline ends. This CDR3 contains 12 residues. Germline values: CDR1 MNHEY, CDR2 SVGEGT. The CDR3 DNA is TGTGCCAGCAGTTCGGAGTTGTTTGAGCAGTACTTC. Translated, it gives CASSSELFEQYF.

The chain combines TRBV6-1 with TRBJ2-3; 8 positions match TRBD2. The V and J ends lost 3 bases and 5 bases, in that order; junction bases with no gene match: 4. Germline CDR1 MNHNS, CDR2 SASEGT. CDR3 length: 14 residues. The CDR3 coding sequence is TGTGCCAGCAGTGAGTTTAGCGGGGTAGATACGCAGTATTTT. Its protein product is CASSEFSGVDTQYF.

The chain employs TRBV28 and TRBJ1-5; the D gene is possibly TRBD1 (5 bases). The V and J ends lost 3 bases and 3 bases respectively, with 12 bases between them. Germline values: CDR1 MDHEN, CDR2 SYDVKM. The CDR3 is made up of 15 amino acids. The CDR3 nucleotides read TGTGCCAGCAGTTTCGGAGACAGACCCAATCAGCCCCAGCATTTT. The encoded protein is CASSFGDRPNQPQHF.

This clone was recorded only once. The chain combines TRBV2 with TRBJ1-6, with D uncertain. The CDR3 sequence is 11 residues long. Trimming removed 7 bases from V and 10 bases from J, with 8 bases in between. CDR1 is SNHLY, CDR2 FYNNEI, per germline. In DNA, the CDR3 is TGTGCCAGCAAAGATACATCACCCCTCCACTTT. Protein product: CASKDTSPLHF.

This chain connects TRBV7-2 to TRBJ2-1, with 9 nucleotides matching TRBD1. This CDR3 comprises 13 residues. In germline, CDR1 is SGHTA, CDR2 FQGNSA. Unmatched junction bases numbered 3, after V lost 0 bases and J lost 12 bases. CDR3 nucleotide sequence: TGTGCCAGCAGCTTAGCGGGGACAGGGCTGCAGTTCTTC. Protein: CASSLAGTGLQFF. The complete variable domain, with remaining parts taken from reference TRBV7-2 and TRBJ2-1, reads GAGVSQSPSNKVTEKGKDVELRCDPISGHTALYWYRQSLGQGLEFLIYFQGNSAPDKSGLPSDRFSAERTGGSVSTLTIQRTQQEDSAVYLCASSLAGTGLQFFGPGTRLTVL.

V is TRBV11-3 and J is TRBJ1-2, with 8 bases matching TRBD1. Germline V lookup: CDR1 SGHNT, CDR2 YENEEA. The CDR3 is 15 amino acids. The ends lost 5 bases at V and 4 bases at J; junction bases unmatched: 9. The chain's CDR3 is CASSVGTGSSYGYTF. CDR3 DNA sequence: TGTGCCAGCAGCGTAGGGACAGGCTCGAGCTATGGCTACACCTTC.

The chain combines TRBV30 with TRBJ1-2, with TRBD1 matching 7 bases. The V and J ends lost 4 bases and 3 bases, in that order; junction bases with no gene match: 8. Germline CDR1 is GTSNPN and CDR2 is SVGIG (reference sequence). This CDR3 is built from 14 residues. CDR3 in DNA: TGTGCCTGGACGACAGGGTTCCGCGACTATGGCTACACCTTC. Encoded protein: CAWTTGFRDYGYTF.

The chain carries TRBV24-1 and TRBJ2-2; 7 bases map to TRBD1. Germline V gene data show CDR1 as KGHDR and CDR2 as SFDVKD. The V segment lost 6 bases and the J segment 5 bases; nucleotides outside the gene matches: 5. CDR3 length: 14 amino acids. CDR3: CATSPGGWTGELFF. The CDR3 nucleotides are TGTGCCACCAGTCCAGGGGGTTGGACCGGGGAGCTGTTTTTT.